This TCR beta chain was profiled in a study of blood T cells in healthy people across ages. It was with a sample-barcoded 5' primer and a J-beta primer mix that a second PCR of roughly 7 to 12 cycles was run. MiXCR, run by TCRdb on the 5' RACE reads, gives a single entry per CDR3 protein. Of more than 1,000,000 distinct CDR3 sequences in the sample, under 30% are singletons; the top ten hold approximately 0.7%. This CDR3 has 16 amino acids. CDR1 and CDR2 from the germline V gene are LGHNA and YSLEER. Trimming removed 4 bases from V and 4 bases from J; junction bases left unmatched: 6. The sample also formed part of further work on T cells of mothers and their children.

The sequence derives from a girl under 10 years old in good health. The specimen sequenced was blood. The chain couples TRBV4-3 to TRBJ2-3, with 12 bases aligning to TRBD2. The CDR3 nucleotides read TGCGCCAGCAGCCCCCGGACTAGCGGGGAAGCAGATACGCAGTATTTT. Protein sequence: CASSPRTSGEADTQYF.